The 25 T cell receptor beta chains listed next were all sequenced from one sample in a study of T cell clonotyping in hematopoietic cell transplantation. Data came from immunoSEQ multiplex PCR; TCRdb stores just in-frame clones and leaves some out. The sample carries around 6,000 clones, roughly 70% recorded once. Sequenced here: PBMCs, sampled 180 days after allogeneic stem cell transplant. The receptors here all came from a male patient in his 50s who had an allogeneic stem cell transplant from an unrelated donor, so the T cells may come from the graft donor. Some clones in this sample may be carry-over from other donors' samples.

This clone has only a few counts. The J gene is TRBJ1-2, the V gene TRBV6-5, with D maybe TRBD1 (6 bases). CDR1 is MNHEY and CDR2 is SVGAGI in the germline V gene. The V and J ends lost 6 bases and 2 bases respectively, with 10 bases between them. The CDR3 extends over 13 amino acids. CDR3 nucleotide sequence: TGTGCCAGCAGACGGGGGGCGAACTATGGCTACACCTTC. It specifies CASRRGANYGYTF.

J is TRBJ2-7 and V is TRBV27; the D is unclear. Germline V gives CDR1 MNHEY, CDR2 SMNVEV (reference sequence). This CDR3 is 13 amino acids long. V gave up 8 bases and J gave up 0 bases, with 11 bases separating them. The CDR3 region is CASWASVSYEQYF. As DNA, the CDR3 is TGTGCCAGCTGGGCTTCGGTCTCCTACGAGCAGTACTTC.

The chain is built from TRBV5-6 and TRBJ2-7; TRBD1 aligns across 8 bases. Trimming at V came to 5 bases and at J to 7 bases, leaving 5 bases not matched to a gene. Per the germline V gene, CDR1 is SGHDT and CDR2 is YYEEEE. The CDR3 is 12 residues long. The CDR3 DNA sequence: TGTGCCAGCAGTCAGGGGGCGGGGGAGCAGTACTTC. Amino acid sequence: CASSQGAGEQYF.

V is TRBV30 and J is TRBJ2-1; D might be TRBD1 (5 bases). V was pared by 3 bases and J by 3 bases, with 12 bases between. The CDR3 has 14 amino acids. Looked up from germline, CDR1 is GTSNPN and CDR2 is SVGIG (reference sequence). CDR3 amino acids: CAWRDPRDYNEQFF. The CDR3 region has the DNA TGTGCCTGGAGGGACCCCAGGGACTACAATGAGCAGTTCTTC.

The genes are TRBV18 and TRBJ2-7; either TRBD1 or TRBD2 may supply D (5 bases each). V gave up 3 bases and J gave up 0 bases, with 15 bases separating them. The CDR3 is 16 amino acids. Germline CDR1 reads KGHSH; CDR2 reads LQKENI. The CDR3 bases are TGTGCCAGCTCACCGGGGGTGGTTTCGAGCTCCTACGAGCAGTACTTC. It codes for CASSPGVVSSSYEQYF.

This chain joins TRBV4-3 and TRBJ1-4, with a tentative D call TRBD1 (6 bases). Germline CDR1 and CDR2: LGHNA and YSLEER. The CDR3 length is 15 residues. Trimming removed 3 bases at V and 0 bases at J, with 8 bases between. In DNA form, the CDR3 reads TGCGCCAGCAGCCAGGACAGCTCAACTAATGAAAAACTGTTTTTT. Amino acid sequence: CASSQDSSTNEKLFF.

This sequence joins TRBV9 and TRBJ2-2; 9 nucleotides line up with TRBD2. The V gene's germline CDR1 is SGDLS and CDR2 YYNGEE. There are 15 residues in the CDR3. Losses at the gene ends were 3 bases for V and 6 bases for J; bases not matched to a gene: 6. This CDR3 reads CASSDRTSEAGELFF. DNA of the CDR3: TGTGCCAGCAGCGACCGGACTAGCGAGGCCGGGGAGCTGTTTTTT.

The rearrangement links TRBV19 to TRBJ2-7; 13 bases agree with TRBD2. CDR3 length: 15 residues. Germline V CDR1 and CDR2: LNHDA, SQIVND (reference sequence). V shed 5 bases, J shed 4 bases, and the junction held 5 bases outside the gene matches. As DNA, the CDR3 is TGTGCCAGTAGTGCATCGACTAGCGGGGGGTACGAGCAGTACTTC. Amino acids: CASSASTSGGYEQYF.

The rearrangement joins TRBV30 to TRBJ2-7; D is ambiguous. This CDR3 region has 12 residues. V lost 0 bases, J lost 2 bases, and 5 bases lay in between. The germline V gene encodes CDR1 GTSNPN and CDR2 SVGIG (reference sequence). For the CDR3, the DNA is TGTGCCTGGAGTGTACAGACCTACGAGCAGTACTTC. Protein: CAWSVQTYEQYF.

This rearrangement joins TRBV9 to TRBJ2-7, with 8 bases aligning to TRBD2. In germline, CDR1 is SGDLS, CDR2 YYNGEE. The CDR3 has 15 amino acids. Trimming cost V 3 bases and J 0 bases; bases outside gene matches: 5. The CDR3 sequence: CASSDGAGVSYEQYF. CDR3 DNA: TGTGCCAGCAGCGACGGAGCGGGAGTCTCCTACGAGCAGTACTTC.

This clone was counted a single time. The J gene is TRBJ2-1, the V gene TRBV19, with D possibly being TRBD1 or TRBD2 (6 bases each). The CDR3 loop spans 16 amino acids. V was pared by 5 bases and J by 1 base, with 15 bases between. The germline gives CDR1 LNHDA, CDR2 SQIVND (reference sequence). DNA of the CDR3: TGTGCCAGTAGTCTTAAAGGGGGGCGATCCTACAATGAGCAGTTCTTC. This gives the protein CASSLKGGRSYNEQFF.

The V call is TRBV25-1, the J call TRBJ1-4, with a weak D call TRBD1 (6 bases). Trimming stripped 3 bases from V and 8 bases from J, with 19 bases between. The germline CDR1 and CDR2 sequences are MGHDK and SYGVNS. The CDR3 covers 16 residues. The CDR3 DNA follows: TGTGCCAGCAGTGACACCTTAAAGGGGGGGGACGAAAAACTGTTTTTT. Translated: CASSDTLKGGDEKLFF.

The rearrangement uses TRBV4-1 and TRBJ2-7; TRBD1 agrees at 9 bases. The CDR3 is 15 amino acids. V shed 1 base and J 3 bases; nucleotides not matched to a gene: 4. From germline, CDR1 is MGHRA and CDR2 YSYEKL. This chain's CDR3 is CASSQAPTGGYEQYF. CDR3 bases: TGCGCCAGCAGCCAAGCTCCGACAGGGGGCTACGAGCAGTACTTC.

The chain joins TRBV30 to TRBJ2-7, with no clear D. Trimming shortened V by 5 bases and J by 0 bases, and 8 bases separated the two germline ends. This CDR3 spans 12 amino acids. Germline loops: CDR1 GTSNPN, CDR2 SVGIG (reference sequence). CDR3 in amino acids: CAWGSLSYEQYF. Written as DNA, the CDR3 is TGTGCCTGGGGAAGCCTCTCCTACGAGCAGTACTTC. Full variable domain (outside the CDR3, taken from reference TRBV30 and TRBJ2-7): SQTIHQWPATLVQPVGSPLSLECTVEGTSNPNLYWYRQAAGRGLQLLFYSVGIGQISSEVPQNLSASRPQDRQFILSSKKLLLSDSGFYLCAWGSLSYEQYFGPGTRLTVT.

The chain combines TRBV5-4 with TRBJ2-3, with 7 bases lining up with TRBD1. The CDR3 spans 14 residues. Germline-derived CDR1 and CDR2 are SGHNT and YYREEE (reference sequence). J lost 5 bases, V lost 4 bases, and 7 bases had no gene match. CDR3 sequence: CASSPRTGEDTQYF. The CDR3 DNA follows: TGTGCCAGCAGCCCTCGGACAGGCGAAGATACGCAGTATTTT.

The V call is TRBV4-3, the J call TRBJ2-1; 13 bases map to TRBD2. V trimming: 2 bases; J trimming: 2 bases; junction bases outside the gene matches: 15. The CDR3 is made up of 21 amino acids. The germline V gene has CDR1 LGHNA and CDR2 YSLEER. The CDR3 loop is CASSQFGTVGLAGDPYNEQFF. The CDR3 DNA reads TGCGCCAGCAGCCAATTCGGGACAGTCGGACTAGCGGGAGACCCCTACAATGAGCAGTTCTTC.

This clone appeared once. The J gene is TRBJ2-3, the V gene TRBV7-8; TRBD2 might be the D (5 bases). The CDR3 runs 16 residues. V dropped 2 bases and J dropped 0 bases, with 12 bases sitting between them. The germline V gene encodes CDR1 SGHVS and CDR2 FQNEAQ. The CDR3 here is CASSLSWELSTDTQYF. In nucleotides, the CDR3 is TGTGCCAGCAGCTTAAGTTGGGAGTTAAGCACAGATACGCAGTATTTT. Using reference TRBV7-8 and TRBJ2-3 for the parts outside the CDR3, the full variable domain is GAGVSQSPRYKVAKRGQDVALRCDPISGHVSLFWYQQALGQGPEFLTYFQNEAQLDKSGLPSDRFFAERPEGSVSTLKIQRTQQEDSAVYLCASSLSWELSTDTQYFGPGTRLTVL.

This rearrangement joins TRBV30 to TRBJ2-3; 10 nucleotides agree with TRBD2. The length of the CDR3 is 15 residues. Germline CDR1 reads GTSNPN; CDR2 reads SVGIG (reference sequence). J was trimmed by 2 bases and V by 3 bases; bases with no gene match: 5. CDR3 region: CAWRSLAGHTDTQYF. The CDR3, as DNA: TGTGCCTGGAGGTCACTAGCGGGGCACACAGATACGCAGTATTTT.

V and J are TRBV9 and TRBJ2-3; D not certain. V was shortened by 0 bases and J by 0 bases, with 11 bases between the two germline ends. The CDR3 loop spans 16 amino acids. The germline CDR1 and CDR2 sequences are SGDLS and YYNGEE. CDR3 DNA: TGTGCCAGCAGCGTAGATAAAGCGATTAGCACAGATACGCAGTATTTT. This gives the protein CASSVDKAISTDTQYF.

This sequence joins TRBV2 and TRBJ2-3, with 12 positions matching TRBD2. J lost 5 bases, V lost 4 bases, and 7 bases had no gene match. Germline V lookup: CDR1 SNHLY, CDR2 FYNNEI. This CDR3 is 16 amino acids long. CDR3 nucleotides: TGTGCCAGCAGTGGAACTAGCGGGGGGCCTGGAGATACGCAGTATTTT. It encodes CASSGTSGGPGDTQYF. Complete variable domain (other parts from reference TRBV2 and TRBJ2-3): EPEVTQTPSHQVTQMGQEVILRCVPISNHLYFYWYRQILGQKVEFLVSFYNNEISEKSEIFDDQFSVERPDGSNFTLKIRSTKLEDSAMYFCASSGTSGGPGDTQYFGPGTRLTVL.

This sequence joins TRBV30 and TRBJ2-5, with 10 bases fitting TRBD2. The germline V gene has CDR1 GTSNPN and CDR2 SVGIG (reference sequence). CDR3 length equals 10 residues. CDR3 sequence reads: CASGGETQYF. The CDR3 region has the DNA TGTGCTAGCGGGGGGGAGACCCAGTACTTC.

The chain uses TRBV7-2 and TRBJ2-4; 7 bases map to TRBD1. Trimming cost V 5 bases and J 2 bases; bases outside gene matches: 3. The CDR3 consists of 14 residues. CDR1 and CDR2 from the germline V gene are SGHTA and FQGNSA. The CDR3 here is CASSAGGSKNIQYF. CDR3 in DNA: TGTGCCAGCAGCGCAGGGGGATCCAAAAACATTCAGTACTTC.

This clone has a handful of counts. The CDR3 is CSVAVTDHGYTF. For the CDR3, the DNA is TGCAGCGTTGCTGTTACGGACCATGGCTACACCTTC. The rearrangement joins TRBV29-1 to TRBJ1-2; D is undetermined. Germline V CDR1 and CDR2: SQVTM, ANQGSEA. Trimming shortened V by 4 bases and J by 6 bases, and 12 bases separated the two germline ends. The CDR3 covers 12 residues.

This chain connects TRBV6-5 to TRBJ1-2, with 9 bases matching TRBD1. This CDR3 contains 12 residues. The germline V gene encodes CDR1 MNHEY and CDR2 SVGAGI. Trimming at V came to 10 bases and at J to 8 bases, leaving 8 bases not matched to a gene. CDR3 amino acids: CATSLTGGGYTF. CDR3 in DNA: TGTGCCACATCCCTCACAGGGGGCGGCTACACCTTC.

The V call is TRBV7-6, the J call TRBJ1-3; weak D call: TRBD1 (5 bases). CDR3 length equals 16 residues. V was trimmed by 2 bases and J by 5 bases, leaving 16 bases between them. Germline CDR1 reads SGHVS; CDR2 reads FNYEAQ. The CDR3 loop is CASSLTLGELRNTIYF. CDR3 DNA: TGTGCCAGCAGCTTAACCCTAGGGGAATTGCGAAACACCATATATTTT.